Following are 3 T cell receptor beta chains from one sample sequenced in a study of post-analysis software for immune sequencing data. These receptors have no identified antigens. Study-wide results and limits: When patients were compared with controls, about 5 TRBV segments were more frequent, TRBV5-6, TRBV5-1 and TRBV20-1 among them.

The TCR beta cDNA libraries contained unique molecular identifiers. TCRdb called the PCR reads again in MiXCR, with one record for every CDR3 protein. Of about 770,000 distinct CDR3 sequences listed, approximately 44% were seen once; the top ten hold roughly 5%. The sequencing sample was made of blood. The receptors derive from a girl aged 10-17 years with multiple sclerosis.

This chain connects TRBV10-3 to TRBJ1-2, with D possibly being TRBD1 (5 bases). V was shortened by 3 bases and J by 7 bases, with 18 bases between the two germline ends. Per germline, CDR1 ENHRY and CDR2 SYGVKD. The CDR3 has 15 residues. The CDR3 loop is CAISDPAGIPSGYTF. The CDR3 bases are TGTGCCATCAGTGACCCAGCAGGGATCCCCAGTGGCTACACCTTC.

The V call is TRBV20-1, the J call TRBJ1-6, with D maybe TRBD1 (6 bases). The CDR3 contains 15 residues. CDR1 is DFQATT and CDR2 is SNEGSKA in the germline V gene (reference sequence). Trimming took 3 bases from V and 3 from J, leaving 12 bases between them. The DNA for the CDR3 is TGCAGTGCTAGTTTAGCAGGGGTCTATAATTCACCCCTCCACTTT. Protein sequence: CSASLAGVYNSPLHF.

This chain connects TRBV6-1 to TRBJ2-3, with 14 nucleotides matching TRBD2. Germline values: CDR1 MNHNS, CDR2 SASEGT. The junction had 11 bases not matched to a gene; V was cut back by 5 bases and J by 4 bases. The CDR3 sequence is 18 residues long. CDR3 amino acids: CASSPNFGLAGGPDTQYF. In DNA form, the CDR3 reads TGTGCCAGCAGTCCAAACTTCGGACTAGCGGGAGGCCCAGATACGCAGTATTTT.